This T cell receptor (beta chain) was sequenced for a study of radiation and T cells in renal cell carcinoma. Background on the study: Nephrectomy followed 15 Gy stereotactic body radiation by 4 weeks.

The protocol was immunoSEQ multiplex PCR, while the TCRdb copy is restricted to in-frame clones and leaves out a portion. This sample has approximately 63,000 clones, with around 78% found just once. Germline values: CDR1 SGHVS, CDR2 FNYEAQ. The CDR3 sequence is 13 residues long. Trimming removed 5 bases from V and 7 bases from J; junction bases left unmatched: 5. Comment on this clone: What it binds is unknown.

Time point denoted: baseline pretreatment blood. Treatment given: 15 Gy SBRT to primary tumor, nephrectomy 4 weeks later. Whole-study results and caveats: From baseline, blood top tumor clonotypes peaked at 2 weeks post-radiation.

This TCR came from a man aged 55 to 70 with renal cell carcinoma. The rearrangement uses TRBV7-6 and TRBJ1-5; 7 bases map to TRBD1. Source: blood, taken from a patient whose treatment included radiotherapy and nephrectomy. This CDR3 reads CASSPEQGQPQHF. CDR3 DNA sequence: TGTGCCAGCAGCCCTGAACAGGGGCAGCCCCAGCATTTT.